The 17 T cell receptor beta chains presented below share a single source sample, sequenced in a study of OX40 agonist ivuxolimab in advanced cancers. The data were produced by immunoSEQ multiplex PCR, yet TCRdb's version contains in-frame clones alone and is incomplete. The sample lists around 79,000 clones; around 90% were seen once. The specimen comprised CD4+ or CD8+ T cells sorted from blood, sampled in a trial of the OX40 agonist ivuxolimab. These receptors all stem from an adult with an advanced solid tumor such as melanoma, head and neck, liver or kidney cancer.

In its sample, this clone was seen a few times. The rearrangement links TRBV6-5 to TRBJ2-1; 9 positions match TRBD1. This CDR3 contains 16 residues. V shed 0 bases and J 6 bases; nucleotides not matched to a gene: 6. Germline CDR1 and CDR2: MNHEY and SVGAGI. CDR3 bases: TGTGCCAGCAGTTACTCCACGGGACAGGGCTCCAATGAGCAGTTCTTC. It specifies CASSYSTGQGSNEQFF.

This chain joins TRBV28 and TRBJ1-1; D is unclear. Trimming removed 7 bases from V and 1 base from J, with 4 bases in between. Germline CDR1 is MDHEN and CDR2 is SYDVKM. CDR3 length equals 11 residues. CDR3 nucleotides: TGTGCCAGCACTGAGAACACTGAAGCTTTCTTT. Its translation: CASTENTEAFF.

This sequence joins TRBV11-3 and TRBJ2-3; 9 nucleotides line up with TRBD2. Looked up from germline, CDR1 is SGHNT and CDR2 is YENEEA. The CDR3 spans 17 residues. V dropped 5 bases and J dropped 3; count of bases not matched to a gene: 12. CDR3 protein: CASSPAVAGGSTDTQYF. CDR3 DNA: TGTGCCAGCAGCCCCGCGGTGGCGGGAGGGTCGACAGATACGCAGTATTTT.

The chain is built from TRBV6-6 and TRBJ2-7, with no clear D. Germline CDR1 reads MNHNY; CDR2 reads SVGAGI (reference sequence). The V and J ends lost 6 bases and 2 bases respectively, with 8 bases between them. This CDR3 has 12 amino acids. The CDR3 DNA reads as TGTGCCAGCAGCGGGCCGACCTACGAGCAGTACTTC. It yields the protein CASSGPTYEQYF.

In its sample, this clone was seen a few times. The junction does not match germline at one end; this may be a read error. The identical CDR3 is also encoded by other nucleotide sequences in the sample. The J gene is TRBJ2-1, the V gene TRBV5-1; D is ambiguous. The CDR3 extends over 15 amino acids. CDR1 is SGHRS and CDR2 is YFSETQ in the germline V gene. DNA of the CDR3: TGCGCCAGCAGCTTGGCCTCCAGGAGCTACGATGAGCAGTTCTTC. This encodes CASSLASRSYDEQFF.

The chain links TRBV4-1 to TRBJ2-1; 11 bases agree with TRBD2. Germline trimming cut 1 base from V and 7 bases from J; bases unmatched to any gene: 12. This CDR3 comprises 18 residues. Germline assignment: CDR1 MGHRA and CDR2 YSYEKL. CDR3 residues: CASSQVHMTSGTVNEQFF. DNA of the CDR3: TGCGCCAGCAGCCAAGTGCACATGACTAGCGGGACCGTGAATGAGCAGTTCTTC.

The CDR3 region has the DNA TGTGCCAGCAGCATTCAATGGGGCCAGCCCCAGCATTTT. Translated: CASSIQWGQPQHF. The chain joins TRBV6-1 to TRBJ1-5, with D possibly TRBD1 on 5 matching bases. Germline V gene data show CDR1 as MNHNS and CDR2 as SASEGT. The germline V and J ends were trimmed by 6 bases and 7 bases, with 13 bases remaining between them. The CDR3 runs to 13 residues.

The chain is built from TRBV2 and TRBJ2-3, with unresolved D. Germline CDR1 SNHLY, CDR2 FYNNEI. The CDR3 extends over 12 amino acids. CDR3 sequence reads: CASRSSTDTQYF. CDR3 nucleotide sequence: TGTGCTTCAAGATCTAGCACAGATACGCAGTATTTT.

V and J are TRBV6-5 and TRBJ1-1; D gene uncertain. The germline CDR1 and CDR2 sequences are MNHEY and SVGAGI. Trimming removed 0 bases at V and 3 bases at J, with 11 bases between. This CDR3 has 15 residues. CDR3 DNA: TGTGCCAGCAGTTACTCCGGTAGGCGGGACACTGAAGCTTTCTTT. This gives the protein CASSYSGRRDTEAFF.

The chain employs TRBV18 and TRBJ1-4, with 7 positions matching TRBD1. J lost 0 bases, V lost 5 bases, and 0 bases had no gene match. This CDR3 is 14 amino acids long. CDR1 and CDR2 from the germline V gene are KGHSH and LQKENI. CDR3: CASSTGATNEKLFF. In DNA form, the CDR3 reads TGTGCCAGCTCAACAGGGGCAACTAATGAAAAACTGTTTTTT.

CDR3: CASSYSGGADQPQHF. The CDR3 bases are TGTGCCAGCAGTTACTCCGGGGGGGCTGACCAGCCCCAGCATTTT. This chain connects TRBV6-6 to TRBJ1-5; D perhaps matches TRBD1 (6 bases). Trimming cost V 0 bases and J 7 bases, with 13 bases left between them. Germline V gene sequence: CDR1 MNHNY, CDR2 SVGAGI (reference sequence). The CDR3 is 15 residues long.

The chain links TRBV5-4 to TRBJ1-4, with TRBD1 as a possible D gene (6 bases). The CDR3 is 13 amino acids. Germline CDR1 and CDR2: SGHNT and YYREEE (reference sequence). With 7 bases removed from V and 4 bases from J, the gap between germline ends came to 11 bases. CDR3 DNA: TGTGCCAGCCGACAGGTTCTTAATGAAAAACTGTTTTTT. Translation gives CASRQVLNEKLFF.

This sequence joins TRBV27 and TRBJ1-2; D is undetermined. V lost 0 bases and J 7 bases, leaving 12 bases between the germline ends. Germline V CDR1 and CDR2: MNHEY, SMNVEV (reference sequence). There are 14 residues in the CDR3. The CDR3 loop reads CASSLSEEMGGYTF. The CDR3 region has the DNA TGTGCCAGCAGTTTATCGGAAGAAATGGGTGGCTACACCTTC.

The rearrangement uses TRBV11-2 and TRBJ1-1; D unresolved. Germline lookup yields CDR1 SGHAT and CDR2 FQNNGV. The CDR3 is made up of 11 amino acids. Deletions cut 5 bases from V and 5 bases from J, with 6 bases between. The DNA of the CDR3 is TGTGCCAGCAGCACGCGAACTGAAGCTTTCTTT. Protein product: CASSTRTEAFF. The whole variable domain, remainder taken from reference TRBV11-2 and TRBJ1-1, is EAGVAQSPRYKIIEKRQSVAFWCNPISGHATLYWYQQILGQGPKLLIQFQNNGVVDDSQLPKDRFSAERLKGVDSTLKIQPAKLEDSAVYLCASSTRTEAFFGQGTRLTVV.

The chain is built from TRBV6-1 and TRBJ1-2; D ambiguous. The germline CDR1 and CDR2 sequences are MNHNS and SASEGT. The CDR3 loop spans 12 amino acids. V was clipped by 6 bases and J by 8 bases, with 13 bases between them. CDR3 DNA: TGTGCCAGCAGCGACATGGTGGGCGGCTACACCTTC. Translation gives CASSDMVGGYTF.

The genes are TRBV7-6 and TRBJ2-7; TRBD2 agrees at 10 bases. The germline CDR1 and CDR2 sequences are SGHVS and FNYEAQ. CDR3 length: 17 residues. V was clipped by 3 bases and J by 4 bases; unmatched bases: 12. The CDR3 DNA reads TGTGCCAGCAGCTTGGGTCCTCTTCTAGCGGGAGATTACGAGCAGTACTTC. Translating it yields CASSLGPLLAGDYEQYF.

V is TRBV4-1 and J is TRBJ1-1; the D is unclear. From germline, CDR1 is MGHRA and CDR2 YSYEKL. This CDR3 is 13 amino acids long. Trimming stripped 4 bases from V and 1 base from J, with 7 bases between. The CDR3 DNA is TGCGCCAGCAGCCCTGCCGAGAACACTGAAGCTTTCTTT. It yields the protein CASSPAENTEAFF.